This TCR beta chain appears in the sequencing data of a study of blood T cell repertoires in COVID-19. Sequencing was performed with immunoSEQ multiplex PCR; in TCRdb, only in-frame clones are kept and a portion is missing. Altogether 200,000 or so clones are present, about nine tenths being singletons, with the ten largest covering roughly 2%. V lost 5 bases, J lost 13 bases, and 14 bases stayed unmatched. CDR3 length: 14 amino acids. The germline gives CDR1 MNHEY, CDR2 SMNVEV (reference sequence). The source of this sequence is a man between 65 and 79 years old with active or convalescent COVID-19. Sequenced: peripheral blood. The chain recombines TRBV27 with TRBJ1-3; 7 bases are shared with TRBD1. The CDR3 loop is CASSPWTGHPEIYF. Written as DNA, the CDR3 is TGTGCCAGCAGTCCGTGGACAGGCCATCCAGAAATATATTTT.